Listed below are T cell receptor beta chains from one sample, sequenced in a study of molecular identifiers for immune sequencing clone quantification. TCRdb recomputed calls from the PCR reads with MiXCR, one row per CDR3 protein. The sample consists of 600,000 to 650,000 distinct CDR3 sequences, about 20% of them appearing once. The sample comprised naive CD8+ T cells from blood, with Jurkat cell RNA spiked in. These receptors were collected from a human donor in good health. Some libraries in this study had Jurkat cell RNA spiked in. Both conserved end residues are part of each CDR3. A D gene is named only where the DNA matches it firmly. Rows give clone size only sometimes, using once, few, many, or a class for an expanded clone.

V gene	J gene	D gene	clone size	CDR3 DNA	CDR3 protein
TRBV6-1	TRBJ1-2	.	few	TGTGCCAGCAGTGTAGCCCCGTACAAGGTTGCCTATGGCTACACCTTC	CASSVAPYKVAYGYTF
TRBV2	TRBJ2-3	.	many	TGTGCCAGCAGTGGGACAGCCTCGGATACGCAGTATTTT	CASSGTASDTQYF
TRBV14	TRBJ1-1	TRBD1	.	TGTGCCAGCAGCCAAAATACAGGGGTGAACACTGAAGCTTTCTTT	CASSQNTGVNTEAFF
TRBV19	TRBJ2-1	.	few	TGTGCCAGTAGTATAAGCTGGGATGAGCGGTTCTTC	CASSISWDERFF
TRBV5-1	TRBJ2-7	.	many	TGCGCCAGCAGCCGGGACGCTGACTACGAGCAGTACTTC	CASSRDADYEQYF
TRBV29-1	TRBJ2-7	.	many	TGCAGCGCCAGGACACGACCCTTCTACGAGCAGTACTTC	CSARTRPFYEQYF
TRBV6-2/TRBV6-3	TRBJ2-7	.	.	TGTGCCGGCAGTCAAGCCTACGAGCAGTACTTC	CAGSQAYEQYF
TRBV30	TRBJ2-5	.	few	TGTGCCTGGGAAGGGGAGACCCAGTACTTC	CAWEGETQYF
TRBV5-5	TRBJ2-7	.	many	TGTGCCAGCAGCTTCGCGGCAGGGGCCTACGAGCAGTACTTC	CASSFAAGAYEQYF
TRBV12-3/TRBV12-4	TRBJ2-7	TRBD2	few	TGTGCCAGCAGTTTTCTAGCGGGAGAGACATTAACCTACGAGCAGTACTTC	CASSFLAGETLTYEQYF
TRBV6-5	TRBJ1-3	TRBD1	many	TGTGCCAGCAGTATGCCGGCCAGGGGGCTTGGAAACACCATATATTTT	CASSMPARGLGNTIYF
TRBV5-1	TRBJ2-3	.	many	TGCGCCAGCAGCGGGGGGACGGTAACCCCAGATACGCAGTATTTT	CASSGGTVTPDTQYF
TRBV19	TRBJ1-1	TRBD1	few	TGTGCCAGTGAAGCCGGGACAGGGACCACTGAAGCTTTCTTT	CASEAGTGTTEAFF
TRBV27	TRBJ2-3	.	many	TGTGCCAGCAGTTTATTTGGTGGGCCATTTCTCCCGGGAGATACGCAGTATTTT	CASSLFGGPFLPGDTQYF
TRBV7-6	TRBJ2-2	.	.	TGTGCCAGCAGCCTGAGTGATCTGCACGGGGAGCTGTTTTTT	CASSLSDLHGELFF
TRBV12-3/TRBV12-4	TRBJ2-3	TRBD1	many	TGTGCCAGCAGCCTAACGGGGACAGGGATTAGTACAGATACGCAGTATTTT	CASSLTGTGISTDTQYF
TRBV13	TRBJ2-4	TRBD1	many	TGTGCCAGCAGCTACGGACAGGGGGCCGACATTCAGTACTTC	CASSYGQGADIQYF
TRBV11-2	TRBJ1-5	.	many	TGTGCCAGCAGCTCGAGCCCCCACCAGCCCCAGCATTTT	CASSSSPHQPQHF
TRBV20-1	TRBJ2-7	TRBD2	many	TGCAGTGCTACCAGCGGGGGCATCTACGAGCAGTACTTC	CSATSGGIYEQYF
TRBV2	TRBJ1-5	.	.	TGTGCCAGCAGTGAACCGGTCAACAATCAGCCCCAGCATTTT	CASSEPVNNQPQHF